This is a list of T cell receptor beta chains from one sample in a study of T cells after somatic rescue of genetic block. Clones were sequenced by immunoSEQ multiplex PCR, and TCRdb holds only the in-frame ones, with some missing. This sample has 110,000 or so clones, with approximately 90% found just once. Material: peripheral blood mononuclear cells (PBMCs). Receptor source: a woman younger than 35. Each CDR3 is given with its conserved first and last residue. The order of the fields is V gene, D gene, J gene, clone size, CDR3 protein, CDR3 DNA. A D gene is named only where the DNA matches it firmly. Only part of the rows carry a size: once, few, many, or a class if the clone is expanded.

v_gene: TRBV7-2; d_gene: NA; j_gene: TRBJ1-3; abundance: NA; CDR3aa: CASSLSGNTIYF; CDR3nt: TGTGCCAGCAGCTTATCTGGAAACACCATATATTTT
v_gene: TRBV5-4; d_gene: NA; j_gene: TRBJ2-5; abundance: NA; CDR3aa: CASSSPRGETQYF; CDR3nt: TGTGCCAGCAGCTCCCCAAGGGGGGAGACCCAGTACTTC
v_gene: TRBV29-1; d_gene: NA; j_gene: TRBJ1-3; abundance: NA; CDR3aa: CSVDPGPYF; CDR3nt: TGCAGCGTCGATCCGGGACCCTATTTT
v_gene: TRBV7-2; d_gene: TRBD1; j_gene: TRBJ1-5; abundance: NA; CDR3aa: CASSLSQGVQPQHF; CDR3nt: TGTGCCAGCAGCTTAAGTCAGGGGGTCCAGCCCCAGCATTTT
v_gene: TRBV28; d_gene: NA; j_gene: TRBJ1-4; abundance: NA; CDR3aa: CASSLIMEGREKLFF; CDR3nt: TGTGCCAGCAGTTTAATAATGGAGGGTCGTGAAAAACTGTTTTTT
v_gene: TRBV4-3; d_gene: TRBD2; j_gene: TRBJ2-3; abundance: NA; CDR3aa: CASSQSSTSLLSTDTQYF; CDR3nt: TGCGCCAGCAGCCAAAGCTCGACTAGCCTTTTAAGCACAGATACGCAGTATTTT
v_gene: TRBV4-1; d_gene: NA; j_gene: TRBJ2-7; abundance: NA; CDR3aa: CASSQGGLASEQYF; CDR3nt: TGCGCCAGCAGCCAAGGAGGGCTGGCCTCCGAGCAGTACTTC
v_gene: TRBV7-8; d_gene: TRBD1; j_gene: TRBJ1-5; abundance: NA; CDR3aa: CASSSRSGQGYQPQHF; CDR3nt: TGTGCCAGCAGCTCCCGTTCGGGACAGGGTTATCAGCCCCAGCATTTT
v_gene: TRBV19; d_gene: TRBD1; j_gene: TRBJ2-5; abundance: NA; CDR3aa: CASSARQGKETQYF; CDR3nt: TGTGCCAGTAGTGCGCGACAGGGAAAAGAGACCCAGTACTTC
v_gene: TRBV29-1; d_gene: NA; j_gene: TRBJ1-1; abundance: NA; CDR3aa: CSVQRGEAFF; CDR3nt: TGCAGCGTTCAAAGAGGTGAAGCTTTCTTT
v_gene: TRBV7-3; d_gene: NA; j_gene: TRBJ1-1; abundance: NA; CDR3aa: CASSLGLVNTEAFF; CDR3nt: TGTGCCAGCAGCTTAGGGTTGGTGAACACTGAAGCTTTCTTT
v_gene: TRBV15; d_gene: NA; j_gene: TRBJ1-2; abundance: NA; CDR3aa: CATSHNYGYTF; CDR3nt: TGTGCCACCAGCCACAACTATGGCTACACCTTC
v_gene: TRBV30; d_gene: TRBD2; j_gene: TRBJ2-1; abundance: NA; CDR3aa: CASAGLADNEQFF; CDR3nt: TGTGCTTCGGCGGGACTAGCGGACAATGAGCAGTTCTTC
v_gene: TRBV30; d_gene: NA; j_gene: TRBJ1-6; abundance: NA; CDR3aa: CAWSGSLVRANSPLHF; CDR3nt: TGTGCCTGGAGTGGGTCGCTCGTGAGGGCTAATTCACCCCTCCACTTT
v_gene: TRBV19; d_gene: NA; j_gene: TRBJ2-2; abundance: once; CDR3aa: CALNSVHTGELFF; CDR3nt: TGTGCCTTAAACAGCGTTCACACCGGGGAGCTGTTTTTT
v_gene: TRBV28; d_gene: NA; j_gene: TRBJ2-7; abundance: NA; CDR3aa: CASSLPLDTSYEQYF; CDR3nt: TGTGCCAGCAGTCTACCTTTAGACACCTCCTACGAGCAGTACTTC
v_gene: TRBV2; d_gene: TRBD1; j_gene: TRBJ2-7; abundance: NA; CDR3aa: CASTRQGRGEQYF; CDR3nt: TGTGCCAGCACGAGACAGGGACGCGGCGAGCAGTACTTC
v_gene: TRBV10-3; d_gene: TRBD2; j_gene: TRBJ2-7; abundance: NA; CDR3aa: CAISESASGGRHEQYF; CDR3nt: TGTGCCATCAGTGAGTCGGCTAGCGGGGGCCGCCACGAGCAGTACTTC
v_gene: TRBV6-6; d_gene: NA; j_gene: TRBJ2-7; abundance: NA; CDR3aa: CASSYMGLGYF; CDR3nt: TGTGCCAGCAGTTACATGGGGTTGGGGTACTTC
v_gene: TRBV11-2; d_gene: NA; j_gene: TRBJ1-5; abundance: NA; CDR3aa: CASSLDEDQPQHF; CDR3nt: TGTGCCAGCAGCTTAGATGAAGATCAGCCCCAGCATTTT
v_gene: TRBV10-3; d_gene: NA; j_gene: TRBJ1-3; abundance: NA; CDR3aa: CAISADGGAGNTIYF; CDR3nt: TGTGCCATCAGTGCCGATGGGGGAGCCGGAAACACCATATATTTT
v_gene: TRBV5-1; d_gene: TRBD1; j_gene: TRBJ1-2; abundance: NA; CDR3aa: CASSLGTGNGYTF; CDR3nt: TGCGCCAGCAGCCTCGGGACAGGGAATGGCTACACCTTC
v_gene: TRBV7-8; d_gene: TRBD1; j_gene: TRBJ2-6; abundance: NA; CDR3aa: CASSSRTGTNVLTF; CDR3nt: TGTGCCAGCAGCTCCCGGACAGGGACCAACGTCCTGACTTTC
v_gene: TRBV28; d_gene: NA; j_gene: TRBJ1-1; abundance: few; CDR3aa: CASRENTEAFF; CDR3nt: TGTGCCAGCAGGGAGAACACTGAAGCTTTCTTT
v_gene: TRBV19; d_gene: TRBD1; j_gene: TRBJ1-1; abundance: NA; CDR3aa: CASSSPDRVNTEAFF; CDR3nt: TGTGCCAGTAGTAGCCCGGACAGGGTGAACACTGAAGCTTTCTTT
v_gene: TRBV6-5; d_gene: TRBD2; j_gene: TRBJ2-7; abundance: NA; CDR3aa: CASRTSGGAYEQYF; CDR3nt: TGTGCCAGCAGGACTAGCGGGGGGGCCTACGAGCAGTACTTC
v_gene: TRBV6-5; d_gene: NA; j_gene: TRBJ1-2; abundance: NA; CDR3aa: CASSSLPADYGYTF; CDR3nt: TGTGCCAGCAGTTCCCTGCCAGCAGACTATGGCTACACCTTC
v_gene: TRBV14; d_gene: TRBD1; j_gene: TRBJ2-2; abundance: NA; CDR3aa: CASSQGTGGTGELFF; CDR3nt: TGTGCCAGCAGCCAAGGGACAGGGGGTACCGGGGAGCTGTTTTTT
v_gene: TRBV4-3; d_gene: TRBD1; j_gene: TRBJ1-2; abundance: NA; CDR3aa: CASSRGTGDGYGYTF; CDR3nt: TGCGCCAGCAGCCGTGGGACAGGGGATGGCTATGGCTACACCTTC
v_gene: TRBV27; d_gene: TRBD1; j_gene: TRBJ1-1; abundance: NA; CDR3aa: CATRDRPSNTEAFF; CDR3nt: TGTGCCACCCGGGACAGGCCATCGAACACTGAAGCTTTCTTT
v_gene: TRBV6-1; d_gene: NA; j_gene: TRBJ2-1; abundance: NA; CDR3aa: CASSALGRGSRNEQFF; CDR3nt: TGTGCCAGCAGTGCCCTGGGCAGGGGATCGCGGAATGAGCAGTTCTTC
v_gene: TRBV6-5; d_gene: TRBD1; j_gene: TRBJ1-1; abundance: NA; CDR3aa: CASRPDRVTEAFF; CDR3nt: TGTGCCAGCCGTCCCGACAGGGTCACTGAAGCTTTCTTT
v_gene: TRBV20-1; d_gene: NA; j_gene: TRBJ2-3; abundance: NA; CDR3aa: CSAWTDTQYF; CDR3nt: TGCAGTGCGTGGACAGATACGCAGTATTTT
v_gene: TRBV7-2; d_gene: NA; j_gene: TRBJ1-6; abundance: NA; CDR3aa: CASSLQSSNSPLHF; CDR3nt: TGTGCCAGCAGCTTACAGTCGTCTAATTCACCCCTCCACTTT
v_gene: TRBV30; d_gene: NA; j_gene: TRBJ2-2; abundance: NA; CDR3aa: CAWSVYGGANTGELFF; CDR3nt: TGTGCCTGGAGTGTATACGGGGGCGCGAACACCGGGGAGCTGTTTTTT
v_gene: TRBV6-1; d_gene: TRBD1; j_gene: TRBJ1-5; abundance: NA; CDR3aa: CATLRTGDQPQHF; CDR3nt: TGTGCCACCCTCCGGACAGGGGATCAGCCCCAGCATTTT
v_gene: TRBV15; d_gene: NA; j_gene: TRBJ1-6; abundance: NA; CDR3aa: CATSRDGGNNSPLHF; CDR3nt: TGTGCCACCAGCAGAGATGGGGGTAATAATTCACCCCTCCACTTT
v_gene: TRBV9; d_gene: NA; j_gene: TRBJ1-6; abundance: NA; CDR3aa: CASSATMSSYNSPLHF; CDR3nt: TGTGCCAGCAGCGCCACCATGAGCTCCTATAATTCACCCCTCCACTTT
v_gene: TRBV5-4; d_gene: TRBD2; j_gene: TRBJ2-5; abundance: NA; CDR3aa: CASSSTMGLGVETQYF; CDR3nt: TGTGCCAGCAGCTCTACCATGGGACTAGGAGTAGAGACCCAGTACTTC
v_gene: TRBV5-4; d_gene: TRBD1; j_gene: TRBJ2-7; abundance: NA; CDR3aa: CASSPSFRGTYEQYF; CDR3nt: TGTGCCAGCAGCCCCTCCTTCAGGGGGACCTACGAGCAGTACTTC
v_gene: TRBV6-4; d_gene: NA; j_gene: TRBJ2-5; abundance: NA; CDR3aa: CASSPGQGGMETQYF; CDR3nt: TGTGCCAGCAGCCCCGGACAGGGAGGGATGGAGACCCAGTACTTC
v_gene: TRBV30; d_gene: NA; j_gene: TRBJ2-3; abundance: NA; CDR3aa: CAWSKQPSDTDTQYF; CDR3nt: TGTGCCTGGAGTAAACAGCCTTCTGACACAGATACGCAGTATTTT
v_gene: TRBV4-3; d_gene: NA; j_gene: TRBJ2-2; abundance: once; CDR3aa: CASSQERTLPTGELFF; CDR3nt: TGCGCCAGCAGCCAAGAAAGAACATTACCCACCGGGGAGCTGTTTTTT
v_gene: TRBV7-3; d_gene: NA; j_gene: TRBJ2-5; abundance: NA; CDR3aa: CASSPQGGETQYF; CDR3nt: TGTGCCAGCAGCCCCCAGGGGGGCGAGACCCAGTACTTC
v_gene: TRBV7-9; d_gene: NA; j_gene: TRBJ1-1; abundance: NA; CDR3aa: CASSSVVAFF; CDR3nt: TGTGCCAGCAGCTCCGTAGTAGCTTTCTTT
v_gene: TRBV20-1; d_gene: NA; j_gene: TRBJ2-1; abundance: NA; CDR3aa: CSAIRGNEQFF; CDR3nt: TGCAGTGCTATAAGAGGGAATGAGCAGTTCTTC
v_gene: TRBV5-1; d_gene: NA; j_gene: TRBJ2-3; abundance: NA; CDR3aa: CASSPGTGGADTQYF; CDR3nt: TGCGCCAGCAGCCCCGGGACCGGAGGGGCAGATACGCAGTATTTT
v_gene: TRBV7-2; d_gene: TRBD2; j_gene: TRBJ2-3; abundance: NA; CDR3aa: CASRRVAGGQDTQYF; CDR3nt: TGTGCCAGCAGACGTGTAGCGGGGGGGCAAGATACGCAGTATTTT